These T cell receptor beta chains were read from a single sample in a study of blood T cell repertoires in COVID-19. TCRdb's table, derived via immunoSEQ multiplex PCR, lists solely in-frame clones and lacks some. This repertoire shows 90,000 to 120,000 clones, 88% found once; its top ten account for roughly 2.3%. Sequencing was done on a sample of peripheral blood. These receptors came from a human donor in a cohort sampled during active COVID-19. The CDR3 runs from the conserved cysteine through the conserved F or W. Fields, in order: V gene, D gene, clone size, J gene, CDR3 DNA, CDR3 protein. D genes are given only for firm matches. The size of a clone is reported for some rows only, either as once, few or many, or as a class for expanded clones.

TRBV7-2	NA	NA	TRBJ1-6	TGTGCCAGCAGCTCCCCCGCAGGGAGGGGGAATTCACCCCTCCACTTT	CASSSPAGRGNSPLHF
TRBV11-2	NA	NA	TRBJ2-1	TGTGCCAGCAGCTTAGACCTGGGCAGGGGCAATGAGCAGTTCTTC	CASSLDLGRGNEQFF
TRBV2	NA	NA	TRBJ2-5	TGTGCCAGCAGTTCACAATCCCCCCAAGAGACCCAGTACTTC	CASSSQSPQETQYF
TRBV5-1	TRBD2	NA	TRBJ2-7	TGCGCCAGCAAATCTCTAGCGGGAGAACAGTACGAGCAGTACTTC	CASKSLAGEQYEQYF
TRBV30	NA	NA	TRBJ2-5	TGTGCCTGGAGTCAAGGGGTAGAGACCCAGTACTTC	CAWSQGVETQYF
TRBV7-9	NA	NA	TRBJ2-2	TGTGCCAGCACTGGGACTCTTAACACCGGGGAGCTGTTTTTT	CASTGTLNTGELFF
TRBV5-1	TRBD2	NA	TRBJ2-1	TGCGCCAGCAGCTCCACGGGACTAGCGGGAGCGTACTCCTACAATGAGCAGTTCTTC	CASSSTGLAGAYSYNEQFF
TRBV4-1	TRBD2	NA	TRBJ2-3	TGCGCCAGCAGCCAAGGACGGGGCCTAGCGGGTAGCACAGATACGCAGTATTTT	CASSQGRGLAGSTDTQYF
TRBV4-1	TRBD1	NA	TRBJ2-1	TGCGCCAGCAGCCAAGCGGGACAGGGTGGGAGTGAGCAGTTCTTC	CASSQAGQGGSEQFF
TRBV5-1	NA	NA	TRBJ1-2	TGCGCCAGCAGCTTGTACAGGGATAATGGCTACACCTTC	CASSLYRDNGYTF
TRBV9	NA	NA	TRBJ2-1	TGTGCCAGCAGCGTAGAGAGCGTCACTTACAATGAGCAGTTCTTC	CASSVESVTYNEQFF
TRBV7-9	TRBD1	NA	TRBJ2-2	TGTGCCAGCAGCTGGACAGGCTCCGGGGAGCTGTTTTTT	CASSWTGSGELFF
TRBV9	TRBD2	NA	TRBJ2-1	TGTGCCAGCAGCGTTAGCGGGAGCTCCTACAATGAGCAGTTCTTC	CASSVSGSSYNEQFF
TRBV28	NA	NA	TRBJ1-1	TGTGCCAGCAGTTTTTGGGGGGATCAGAGGACACCTGAAGCTTTCTTT	CASSFWGDQRTPEAFF
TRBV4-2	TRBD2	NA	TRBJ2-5	TGTGCCAGCAGTCAAGTAGAAGCGGGAAGGGAGACCCAGTACTTC	CASSQVEAGRETQYF
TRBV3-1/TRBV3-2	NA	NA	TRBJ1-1	TGTGCCAGCAGCCAAGAGGGGAGGGAAGCTTTCTTT	CASSQEGREAFF
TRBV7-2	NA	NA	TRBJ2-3	TGTGCCAGCAGCCGCACCGGGGTCGTCACAGATACGCAGTATTTT	CASSRTGVVTDTQYF
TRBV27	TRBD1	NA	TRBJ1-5	TGTGCCAGCAGTGGCGGGACAGGGGGCGCGGATCAGCCCCAGCATTTT	CASSGGTGGADQPQHF
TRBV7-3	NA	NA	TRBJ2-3	TGTGCCAGCAGCCCTGGAGGTACGCAGTATTTT	CASSPGGTQYF
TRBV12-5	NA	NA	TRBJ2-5	TGTGCTAGTGGTTATGACCCGCCGGGGACCCAGTACTTC	CASGYDPPGTQYF
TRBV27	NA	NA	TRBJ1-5	TGTGCCAGCAGCCCGCTGGACTCGGACCGCCAGCCCCAGCATTTT	CASSPLDSDRQPQHF
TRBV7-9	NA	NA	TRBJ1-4	TGTGCCAGCAGCTACTACAGGGCGGATGAAAAACTGTTTTTT	CASSYYRADEKLFF
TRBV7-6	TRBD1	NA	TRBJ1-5	TGTGCCAGCAGCCAGGGACAGGGCAATCAGCCCCAGCATTTT	CASSQGQGNQPQHF
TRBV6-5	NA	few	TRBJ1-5	TGTGCCAGCAGTTACCGACAGGAGAATCAGCCCCAGCATTTT	CASSYRQENQPQHF
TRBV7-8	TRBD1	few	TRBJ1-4	TGTGCCAGCAGCCAGGGACAGGGTAGAAACGAAAAACTGTTTTTT	CASSQGQGRNEKLFF
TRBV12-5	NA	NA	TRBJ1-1	TGTGCTAGTGGTTTGGGATCCGATCCTAATGAAGCTTTCTTT	CASGLGSDPNEAFF
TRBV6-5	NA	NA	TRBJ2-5	TGTGCCAGCAGTATGGACGGAGGGGAGACCCAGTACTTC	CASSMDGGETQYF
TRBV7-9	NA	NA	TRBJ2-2	TGTGCCAGCACCGTCCTGACGGGAGCCCGCGCGAACACCGGGGAGCTGTTTTTT	CASTVLTGARANTGELFF
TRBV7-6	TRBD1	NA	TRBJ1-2	TGTGCCAGCAGCTTAAATACCGGGACAGGGGGCCTTGTGACCTTC	CASSLNTGTGGLVTF
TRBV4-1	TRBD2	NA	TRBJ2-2	TGCGCCAGCAGCCCCTCTAGCGGGAGGTACACCGGGGAGCTGTTTTTT	CASSPSSGRYTGELFF
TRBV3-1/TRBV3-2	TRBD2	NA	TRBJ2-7	TGTGCCAGCAGCCCGGGACTAGCGGGGTCCTACGAGCAGTACTTC	CASSPGLAGSYEQYF
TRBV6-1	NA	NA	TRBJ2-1	TGTGCCAGCAGTGATTGGGGAGGGGGGTCCTACAATGAGCAGTTCTTC	CASSDWGGGSYNEQFF
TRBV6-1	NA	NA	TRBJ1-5	TGTGCCAGCAGTGAGCAGATCAGGGTCATGAAGCCCCAGCATTTT	CASSEQIRVMKPQHF
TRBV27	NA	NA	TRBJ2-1	TGTGCCAGCAGCCCATTTGGACAGAGGGGTCGAAATGAGCAGTTCTTC	CASSPFGQRGRNEQFF
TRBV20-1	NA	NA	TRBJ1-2	TGCAGTGCTAGGGCCGCCTATGGCTACACCTTC	CSARAAYGYTF
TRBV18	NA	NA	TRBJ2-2	TGTGCCAGCTCACCCAGTGTAGCGGTGAACACCGGGGAGCTGTTTTTT	CASSPSVAVNTGELFF
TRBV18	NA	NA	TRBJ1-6	TGTGCCAGCGCCGTGAACCAGGATGTAGGTTCACCCCTCCACTTT	CASAVNQDVGSPLHF
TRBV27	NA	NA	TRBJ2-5	TGTGCCAGCAGTTATTCTGGCAGGAGGAAGACCCAGTACTTC	CASSYSGRRKTQYF
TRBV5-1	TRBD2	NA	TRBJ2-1	TGCGCCAGCAGACCACTAGCGGGGGTTGACAATGAGCAGTTCTTC	CASRPLAGVDNEQFF
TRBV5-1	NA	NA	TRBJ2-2	TGCGCCAGCCGGGACTTCTTTAACACCGGGGAGCTGTTTTTT	CASRDFFNTGELFF
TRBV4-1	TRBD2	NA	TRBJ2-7	TGCGCCAGCAGCCAAGGTTCCGGGGGGAGCTCCTACGAGCAGTACTTC	CASSQGSGGSSYEQYF
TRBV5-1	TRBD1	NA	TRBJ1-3	TGCGCCAGCAGCGAACGCCCGGGACAGGGGGCGCTTGGAAACACCATATATTTT	CASSERPGQGALGNTIYF